This T cell receptor (beta chain) comes out of a study of cytomegalovirus exposure and HLA in healthy donors. Study conclusions and caveats: In vitro testing confirmed a few CMV-associated chains as specific for CMV antigens.

Turning to this clone: Its specificity is not known.

Some clones are missing from TCRdb's copy, which holds only in-frame ones; the method was immunoSEQ multiplex PCR. This table holds roughly 50,000 clones, more than 90% found once. Germline V gives CDR1 LNHNV, CDR2 YYDKDF (reference sequence). The CDR3 covers 18 residues. The V gene lost 3 bases and the J gene lost 0 bases, with 19 bases spanning the gap. The sequenced material came from PBMCs. The clonotype comes from a young man in good health and CMV-seronegative. The chain uses TRBV15 and TRBJ2-3; D might be TRBD1 (5 bases). CDR3 residues: CATSRGLGPSTSTDTQYF. The CDR3, as DNA: TGTGCCACCAGCAGGGGGCTGGGGCCCTCCACTAGCACAGATACGCAGTATTTT.